This T cell receptor (beta chain) was recovered during a study of technical replicates of blood from a few donors. Germline loops: CDR1 MNHEY, CDR2 SMNVEV (reference sequence). CDR3 length: 15 residues. V shed 1 base and J shed 0 bases, with 4 bases lying between them. The method was immunoSEQ multiplex PCR; TCRdb's version includes in-frame clones alone and lacks a portion of them. In the table there are under 75,000 clones, approximately 94% of which are singletons. Sequencing was carried out using T cells isolated from PBMCs. The receptor comes from a human donor in good health. The chain uses TRBV27 and TRBJ2-6; D is unclear. The CDR3 region is CASSLWASGANVLTF. The CDR3 DNA follows: TGTGCCAGCAGTTTATGGGCCTCTGGGGCCAACGTCCTGACTTTC.